This T cell receptor (beta chain) derives from a study of cytomegalovirus exposure and HLA in healthy donors. The CDR3 has 16 residues. V gave up 1 base and J gave up 2 bases, with 13 bases separating them. This table comes from immunoSEQ multiplex PCR, and its TCRdb copy is limited to in-frame clones, with some not included. The sample records a few hundred thousand clones, 70% to 90% being singletons. The source material was PBMCs. This receptor was taken from a man aged 30-40 years in good health and CMV-seronegative. This chain joins TRBV5-3 and TRBJ1-5; tentatively, D is TRBD1 (5 bases). Being an ORF, TRBV5-3 has a function that is uncertain. This chain's CDR3 is CARSLSGRGRNQPQHF. Written as DNA, the CDR3 is TGTGCCAGAAGCTTGTCGGGGAGGGGCCGCAATCAGCCCCAGCATTTT.